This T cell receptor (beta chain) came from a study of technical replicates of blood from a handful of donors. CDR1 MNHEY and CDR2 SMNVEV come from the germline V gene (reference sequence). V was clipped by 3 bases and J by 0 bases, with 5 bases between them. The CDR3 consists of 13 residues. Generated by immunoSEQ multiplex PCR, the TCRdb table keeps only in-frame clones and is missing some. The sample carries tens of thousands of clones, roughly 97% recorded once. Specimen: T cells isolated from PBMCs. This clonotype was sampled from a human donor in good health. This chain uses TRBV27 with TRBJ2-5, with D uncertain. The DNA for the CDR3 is TGTGCCAGCAGTTTTACATACCAAGAGACCCAGTACTTC. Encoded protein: CASSFTYQETQYF.